This T cell receptor (beta chain) was captured by sequencing in a study of blood T cell repertoires in COVID-19 (dated by TCRdb to the early 2020s). Background on the whole study: Samples covering the acute and convalescent phases of COVID-19 were provided by collaborators in the United States, Italy and Spain. The prospective study material was composed of cDNA or gDNA derived from T cells, B-cell-depleted T cells, or PBMCs. The dataset comprised deeply sampled blood TCRbeta repertoires from subjects exposed to, actively infected with, or recovered from COVID-19. The repertoires were released in a freely available public database intended as a resource for research on the immune response to SARS-CoV-2. The samples were drawn from the first 160 participants of the ongoing ImmuneRACE study and from under 1,500 subjects provided by 6 global collaborators. Nearly every sample came with metadata listing a de-identified subject ID, COVID-19 status, age in years and sex. Where available, HLA class I and class II types were taken from metadata supplied by the sample provider and were not determined by assay-based typing. General study outcomes and caveats: Clinical and demographic metadata were provided uncurated, with the amount varying by source and participant.

The collaborating institutions used their own protocols to collect whole blood in K2EDTA tubes. For TCRbeta analysis, collaborators shipped samples as frozen whole blood, isolated PBMCs, or DNA extracted from either of those sample types. The immunoSEQ Assay, a bias-controlled multiplex PCR, was used to amplify TCRbeta CDR3 regions from genomic DNA. Concerning the study's data processing: Within the assay, amplification of reference gene primers was used to estimate how many nucleated cells each sample contained. To quantify the absolute abundance of each unique TCRbeta CDR3 rearrangement, sequence reads were collapsed and filtered. For each sample, productive Simpson clonality was calculated as the square root of Simpson's diversity index across productive rearrangements. This immuneACCESS table, as held by TCRdb, lists in-frame sequences with V and J called but not all clones. Of the missing ones, under half trace to an unresolved V gene in checked studies; the others have no known cause. The DNA was the basis for D and trimming; V, J and clone size are from that table. This sample gives 650,000 to 800,000 clones in total; approximately 90% of them show up just once. The ten biggest clones cover more than 0.25% of the sample.

The CDR3 starts with the cysteine, ends with the phenylalanine, and has 15 residues. Only the CDR3 portion is preserved as DNA: 45 bases, with reading frame beginning at the first base. V ends up 6 bases short and J 10 bases short, with an unmatched junction base count of 14. The germline V gene encodes CDR1 MNHNY and CDR2 SVGAGI (reference sequence). A remark on this clone: What antigen it recognizes has not been identified. There are no base qualities to consult, and no much larger clone falls within one base.

This receptor chain uses TRBV6-6 and TRBJ1-4, and 7 bases in between align with TRBD1. The sequence was collected from a woman younger than 35 with acute or convalescent COVID-19. Sequenced sample: peripheral blood. The CDR3 is CASSRGQAGEGKLFF. The nucleotide sequence reads TGTGCCAGCAGCCGCGGACAGGCCGGAGAAGGAAAACTGTTTTTT.